This entry lists 29 T cell receptor beta chains sequenced from one sample in a study of long-term antiretroviral therapy in people with HIV. Researchers report immunoSEQ v3.0 was run at survey level. TCRdb's copy holds only in-frame clones and misses some; the assay was immunoSEQ multiplex PCR. The table has 35,000 or so clones, roughly four fifths seen once. Specimen: unsorted PBMCs, collected 0.4 years before starting antiretroviral therapy. These TCRs come from a man aged 18 to 29 with HIV.

The CDR3 spells CASSLTRGLGETQYF. The CDR3 DNA is TGCGCCAGCAGCTTGACACGGGGGCTTGGCGAGACCCAGTACTTC. This rearrangement joins TRBV5-1 to TRBJ2-5; D may match TRBD1 or TRBD2 (6 bases each). Trimming pared 1 base from V and 5 bases from J, leaving 15 bases between. The CDR3 is 15 amino acids. Germline V gene lookup returns CDR1 SGHRS and CDR2 YFSETQ.

The chain employs TRBV2 and TRBJ2-5, with 10 bases lining up with TRBD2. V trimming: 5 bases; J trimming: 4 bases; junction bases outside the gene matches: 4. The germline CDR1 and CDR2 sequences are SNHLY and FYNNEI. This CDR3 spans 14 amino acids. CDR3 DNA: TGTGCCAGCAGTATAGCGGGAGGAGGAGAGACCCAGTACTTC. Amino acids: CASSIAGGGETQYF.

The J gene is TRBJ1-6, the V gene TRBV30, with D possibly being TRBD1 (6 bases). The CDR3 has 15 amino acids. Trimming left V 0 bases short and J 7 bases short, with 13 bases between. The germline V gene encodes CDR1 GTSNPN and CDR2 SVGIG (reference sequence). The DNA for the CDR3 is TGTGCCTGGAGTGTACCAACAGGGTCCAATTCACCCCTCCACTTT. It codes for CAWSVPTGSNSPLHF.

This clone came up once. The V and J genes are TRBV18 and TRBJ1-1; a possible D gene is TRBD1 (5 bases). The germline V gene has CDR1 KGHSH and CDR2 LQKENI. Trimming pared 4 bases from V and 1 base from J, leaving 10 bases between. The CDR3 runs 14 residues. The chain's CDR3 is CASSLGVANTEAFF. In DNA, the CDR3 is TGTGCCAGCTCACTAGGGGTGGCGAACACTGAAGCTTTCTTT.

The DNA of the CDR3 is TGTGCCAGCAGTTCCGACAGGAAAGCTTTCTTT. Translated: CASSSDRKAFF. J is TRBJ1-1 and V is TRBV6-5; D is perhaps TRBD1 (6 bases). Trimming removed 4 bases from V and 9 bases from J, with 9 bases in between. The CDR3 loop spans 11 amino acids. The V gene's germline CDR1 is MNHEY and CDR2 SVGAGI.

V usage is TRBV6-5 and J usage is TRBJ2-7; D unclear. Germline V lookup: CDR1 MNHEY, CDR2 SVGAGI. The V gene lost 2 bases and the J gene lost 2 bases, with 7 bases spanning the gap. The CDR3 runs 13 residues. The DNA of the CDR3 is TGTGCCAGCAGTTACGAGGTGACCTACGAGCAGTACTTC. Its protein is CASSYEVTYEQYF.

The chain recombines TRBV9 with TRBJ2-1; the D gene is possibly TRBD2 (5 bases). The CDR3 totals 14 residues. Germline-derived CDR1 and CDR2 are SGDLS and YYNGEE. Trimming took 6 bases from V and 10 from J, leaving 20 bases between them. CDR3 sequence (DNA): TGTGCCAGCACCACCTGGGCGGAGGCTGTGGAGCAGTTCTTC. It specifies CASTTWAEAVEQFF.

The chain is built from TRBV7-9 and TRBJ2-3; 10 nucleotides match TRBD2. J lost 5 bases, V lost 3 bases, and 11 bases had no gene match. CDR1 and CDR2 from the germline V gene are SEHNR and FQNEAQ (reference sequence). The CDR3 is 17 residues long. The CDR3 DNA is TGTGCCAGCAGCTTCCCCCTACTAGCGGGGTCTGGAGATACGCAGTATTTT. Translating gives CASSFPLLAGSGDTQYF. Complete variable domain (other parts from reference TRBV7-9 and TRBJ2-3): DTGVSQNPRHKITKRGQNVTFRCDPISEHNRLYWYRQTLGQGPEFLTYFQNEAQLEKSRLLSDRFSAERPKGSFSTLEIQRTEQGDSAMYLCASSFPLLAGSGDTQYFGPGTRLTVL.

This rearrangement joins TRBV29-1 to TRBJ2-3, with 7 positions matching TRBD1. Per the germline V gene, CDR1 is SQVTM and CDR2 is ANQGSEA. The CDR3 totals 12 residues. V was clipped by 8 bases and J by 2 bases; unmatched bases: 4. CDR3 residues: CSWGQNTDTQYF. DNA of the CDR3: TGCAGCTGGGGACAGAACACAGATACGCAGTATTTT.

This chain connects TRBV9 to TRBJ1-5; 7 bases agree with TRBD1. The germline CDR1 and CDR2 sequences are SGDLS and YYNGEE. This CDR3 is 18 amino acids long. V lost 5 bases to trimming and J lost 0 bases; unmatched junction nucleotides: 14. CDR3 amino acids: CASRGQTPTFYSNQPQHF. The CDR3 DNA reads TGTGCCAGCAGGGGACAGACACCAACTTTCTATAGCAATCAGCCCCAGCATTTT.

This rearrangement joins TRBV7-2 to TRBJ2-1; 12 positions agree with TRBD2. CDR1 SGHTA and CDR2 FQGNSA come from the germline V gene. The length of the CDR3 is 18 residues. V shed 5 bases, J shed 3 bases, and the junction held 11 bases outside the gene matches. The CDR3 DNA is TGTGCCAGCAGCCCCTCACTAGCGGGAGGACCCTTCTACAATGAGCAGTTCTTC. It specifies CASSPSLAGGPFYNEQFF.

The V and J genes are TRBV30 and TRBJ2-2; no clear D gene. The V end was cut by 0 bases, the J end by 6 bases, with 5 bases between. There are 12 residues in the CDR3. Germline V gene sequence: CDR1 GTSNPN, CDR2 SVGIG (reference sequence). The CDR3 nucleotides are TGTGCCTGGAGTGTGGGCTCCGGGGAGCTGTTTTTT. Protein: CAWSVGSGELFF.

The chain recombines TRBV2 with TRBJ1-2, with no clear D. The CDR3 loop spans 10 amino acids. Germline values: CDR1 SNHLY, CDR2 FYNNEI. V shed 2 bases and J shed 7 bases, with 2 bases lying between them. CDR3 protein: CASSESGYTF. The CDR3 DNA is TGTGCCAGCAGTGAATCTGGCTACACCTTC. Using reference TRBV2 and TRBJ1-2 for the parts outside the CDR3, the full variable domain is EPEVTQTPSHQVTQMGQEVILRCVPISNHLYFYWYRQILGQKVEFLVSFYNNEISEKSEIFDDQFSVERPDGSNFTLKIRSTKLEDSAMYFCASSESGYTFGSGTRLTVV.

J is TRBJ1-6 and V is TRBV7-9; D possibly corresponds to TRBD1 (5 bases). From germline, CDR1 is SEHNR and CDR2 FQNEAQ (reference sequence). V lost 4 bases and J 1 base, leaving 14 bases between the germline ends. This CDR3 spans 17 amino acids. The CDR3 loop reads CASSSRWGNSYNSPLHF. DNA for the CDR3: TGTGCCAGCAGCTCCCGCTGGGGGAATTCCTATAATTCACCCCTCCACTTT.

The gene calls are TRBV5-1 and TRBJ2-3; weak D call: TRBD2 (5 bases). The germline V and J ends were trimmed by 4 bases and 0 bases, with 12 bases remaining between them. Germline CDR1 reads SGHRS; CDR2 reads YFSETQ. This CDR3 is built from 15 residues. CDR3 loop: CASSPRGSSTDTQYF. CDR3 in DNA: TGCGCCAGCAGCCCACGGGGAAGTAGCACAGATACGCAGTATTTT.

This chain links TRBV4-3 with TRBJ2-5, with 7 positions matching TRBD2. The germline V gene has CDR1 LGHNA and CDR2 YSLEER. This CDR3 is 16 amino acids long. With 2 bases clipped from V and 2 bases from J, the junction kept 8 bases outside the gene matches. The CDR3 coding sequence is TGCGCCAGCAGCCAAACCGGGACTAAAAAGCAAGAGACCCAGTACTTC. Protein sequence: CASSQTGTKKQETQYF.

The chain has TRBV30 and TRBJ2-7; D is uncertain. CDR3 length equals 14 residues. The V gene lost 3 bases and the J gene lost 1 base, with 13 bases spanning the gap. The germline V gene has CDR1 GTSNPN and CDR2 SVGIG (reference sequence). The CDR3 loop is CAWRLKGRSYEQYF. CDR3 DNA sequence: TGTGCCTGGAGGTTAAAGGGAAGGTCCTACGAGCAGTACTTC. The full variable domain, rest sourced from reference TRBV30 and TRBJ2-7, is SQTIHQWPATLVQPVGSPLSLECTVEGTSNPNLYWYRQAAGRGLQLLFYSVGIGQISSEVPQNLSASRPQDRQFILSSKKLLLSDSGFYLCAWRLKGRSYEQYFGPGTRLTVT.

The chain links TRBV5-1 to TRBJ2-7; the D is unclear. V was cut by 4 bases and J by 3 bases, with 14 bases left in between. Germline lookup yields CDR1 SGHRS and CDR2 YFSETQ. CDR3 length equals 14 residues. DNA of the CDR3: TGCGCCAGCAGCCGCGACGGGCACCACTACGAGCAGTACTTC. Amino acid sequence: CASSRDGHHYEQYF.

V and J are TRBV11-2 and TRBJ1-3; D call uncertain. Per the germline V gene, CDR1 is SGHAT and CDR2 is FQNNGV. The ends were cut back, 2 bases at V and 2 bases at J, with 10 bases in the middle. The length of the CDR3 is 15 residues. The CDR3 spells CASSLSRLAGNTIYF. The CDR3 nucleotides are TGTGCCAGCAGCTTATCCCGACTTGCTGGAAACACCATATATTTT.

The DNA of the CDR3 is TGTGCCAGCAGAAAACTGACAGGGTCCGGCTATGGCTACACCTTC. Residues: CASRKLTGSGYGYTF. J is TRBJ1-2 and V is TRBV6-6; 7 bases fit TRBD1. CDR1 is MNHNY, CDR2 SVGAGI, per germline (reference sequence). CDR3 length: 15 residues. Trimming cost V 6 bases and J 4 bases; bases outside gene matches: 11.

The chain is built from TRBV9 and TRBJ2-7; D is undetermined. The germline gives CDR1 SGDLS, CDR2 YYNGEE. Trimming left V 0 bases short and J 4 bases short, with 14 bases between. The CDR3 is 15 amino acids. As DNA, the CDR3 is TGTGCCAGCAGCGTAGGGAACCTGGTAAGGTACGAGCAGTACTTC. Its translation: CASSVGNLVRYEQYF.

This rearrangement joins TRBV13 to TRBJ1-2, with D perhaps TRBD1 (6 bases). This CDR3 region has 13 residues. Germline assignment: CDR1 PRHDT and CDR2 FYEKMQ (reference sequence). V was trimmed by 4 bases and J by 6 bases, leaving 12 bases between them. CDR3 residues: CASSSRQDHGYTF. In DNA, the CDR3 is TGTGCCAGCAGCTCACGACAGGACCATGGCTACACCTTC. Full variable domain (outside the CDR3, taken from reference TRBV13 and TRBJ1-2): AAGVIQSPRHLIKEKRETATLKCYPIPRHDTVYWYQQGPGQDPQFLISFYEKMQSDKGSIPDRFSAQQFSDYHSELNMSSLELGDSALYFCASSSRQDHGYTFGSGTRLTVV.

The chain links TRBV5-4 to TRBJ2-4, with D unresolved. The CDR3 consists of 15 residues. V shed 0 bases and J shed 0 bases, with 7 bases lying between them. From germline, CDR1 is SGHNT and CDR2 YYREEE (reference sequence). CDR3 nucleotide sequence: TGTGCCAGCAGCTTGGGGGGTCTAGCCAAAAACATTCAGTACTTC. Its protein is CASSLGGLAKNIQYF.

The genes are TRBV11-1 and TRBJ1-6; 9 bases match TRBD1. CDR1 is SGHAT, CDR2 FQDESV, per germline (reference sequence). Losses at the gene ends were 5 bases for V and 7 bases for J; bases not matched to a gene: 9. This CDR3 has 16 residues. CDR3 coding DNA: TGTGCCAGCAGCCCCCCGGGAGGGACAGGGAATTCACCCCTCCACTTT. Translation: CASSPPGGTGNSPLHF.

The chain uses TRBV6-5 and TRBJ1-1, with D uncertain. This CDR3 contains 11 residues. The germline CDR1 and CDR2 sequences are MNHEY and SVGAGI. Trimming shortened V by 6 bases and J by 4 bases, and 6 bases separated the two germline ends. As DNA, the CDR3 is TGTGCCAGCAGGAAGGGCACTGAAGCTTTCTTT. It codes for CASRKGTEAFF.

There are a few counts of this clone. The CDR3 DNA sequence: TGTGCCAGTAGCCTGGGGTCTCAGGACACCGGGGAGCTGTTTTTT. The encoded protein is CASSLGSQDTGELFF. The rearrangement uses TRBV19 and TRBJ2-2; the D is unclear. The CDR3 totals 15 residues. CDR1 is LNHDA, CDR2 SQIVND, per germline (reference sequence). V lost 6 bases and J lost 3, with 14 bases in between.

The chain carries TRBV2 and TRBJ1-6; D may be TRBD1 (5 bases). The germline V and J ends were trimmed by 4 bases and 8 bases, with 15 bases remaining between them. This CDR3 comprises 15 residues. Germline V gene sequence: CDR1 SNHLY, CDR2 FYNNEI. CDR3 DNA sequence: TGTGCCAGCAGTGTCCAGGGCACTATGGATTCACCCCTCCACTTT. Translating it yields CASSVQGTMDSPLHF.

V gene TRBV27 combines with J gene TRBJ1-2; the D gene is possibly TRBD1 (6 bases). This CDR3 region has 12 residues. Germline V gene sequence: CDR1 MNHEY, CDR2 SMNVEV (reference sequence). V gave up 5 bases and J gave up 8 bases, with 12 bases separating them. The CDR3 reads CASSDGTWGYTF. CDR3 nucleotide sequence: TGTGCCAGCAGTGACGGGACATGGGGCTACACCTTC.

The chain is built from TRBV2 and TRBJ1-1; no firm D call. V was trimmed by 8 bases and J by 10 bases, leaving 20 bases between them. Germline CDR1 reads SNHLY; CDR2 reads FYNNEI. There are 13 residues in the CDR3. CDR3 nucleotide sequence: TGTGCCAGCGTACCTGCACACCAGCGTGCAGCTTTCTTT. Its protein is CASVPAHQRAAFF.